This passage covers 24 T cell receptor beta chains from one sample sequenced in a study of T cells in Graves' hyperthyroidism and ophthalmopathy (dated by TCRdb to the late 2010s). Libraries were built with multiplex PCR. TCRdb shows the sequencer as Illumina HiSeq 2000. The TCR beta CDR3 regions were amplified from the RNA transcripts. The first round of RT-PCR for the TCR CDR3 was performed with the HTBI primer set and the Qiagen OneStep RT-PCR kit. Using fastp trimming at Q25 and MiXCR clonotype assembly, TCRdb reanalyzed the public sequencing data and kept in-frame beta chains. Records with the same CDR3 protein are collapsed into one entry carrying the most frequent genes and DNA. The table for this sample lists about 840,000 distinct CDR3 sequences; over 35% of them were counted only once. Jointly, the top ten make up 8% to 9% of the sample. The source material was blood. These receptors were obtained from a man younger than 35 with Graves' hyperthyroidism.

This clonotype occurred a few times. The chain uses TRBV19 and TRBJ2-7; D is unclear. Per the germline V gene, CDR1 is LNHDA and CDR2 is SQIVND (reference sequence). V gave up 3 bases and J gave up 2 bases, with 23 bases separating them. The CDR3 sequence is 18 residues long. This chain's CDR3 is CASSINIQLFGSAYEQYF. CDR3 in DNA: TGTGCCAGTAGTATTAATATTCAGTTATTCGGCTCAGCCTACGAGCAGTACTTC.

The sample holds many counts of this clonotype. The DNA of the CDR3 is TGTGCCAGCAGCTGGACACGGGAGTTTGAAAAACTGTTTTTT. This translates into CASSWTREFEKLFF. The chain combines TRBV7-9 with TRBJ1-4, with D possibly matching TRBD1 (5 bases). V dropped 4 bases and J dropped 7 bases, with 13 bases sitting between them. In germline, CDR1 is SEHNR, CDR2 FQNEAQ (reference sequence). The CDR3 loop spans 14 amino acids.

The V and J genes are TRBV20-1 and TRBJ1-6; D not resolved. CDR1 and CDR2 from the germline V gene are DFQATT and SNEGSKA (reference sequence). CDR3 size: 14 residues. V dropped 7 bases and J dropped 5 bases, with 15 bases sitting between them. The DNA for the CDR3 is TGCAGTGTTGTCGACGGTAGTGATAATTCACCCCTCCACTTT. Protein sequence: CSVVDGSDNSPLHF.

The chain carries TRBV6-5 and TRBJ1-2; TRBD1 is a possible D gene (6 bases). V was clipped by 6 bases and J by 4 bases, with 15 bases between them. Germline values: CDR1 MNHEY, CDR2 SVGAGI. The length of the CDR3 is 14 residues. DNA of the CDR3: TGTGCCAGCAGGCTTTCACAGGGAATCTATGGCTACACCTTC. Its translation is CASRLSQGIYGYTF.

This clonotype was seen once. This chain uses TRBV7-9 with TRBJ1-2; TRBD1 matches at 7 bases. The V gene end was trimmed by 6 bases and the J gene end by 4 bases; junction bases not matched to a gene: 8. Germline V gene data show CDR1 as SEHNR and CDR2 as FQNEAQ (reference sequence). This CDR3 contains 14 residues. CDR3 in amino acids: CASRKQGTTYGYTF. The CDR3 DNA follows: TGTGCCAGCAGAAAACAGGGGACGACCTATGGCTACACCTTC.

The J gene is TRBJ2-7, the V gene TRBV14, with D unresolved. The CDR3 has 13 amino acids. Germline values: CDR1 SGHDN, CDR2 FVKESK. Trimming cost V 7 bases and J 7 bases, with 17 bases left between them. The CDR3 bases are TGTGCCAGCACGAGGCAGGCCGCAGAGGAGCAGTACTTC. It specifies CASTRQAAEEQYF. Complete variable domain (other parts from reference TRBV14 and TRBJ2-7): EAGVTQFPSHSVIEKGQTVTLRCDPISGHDNLYWYRRVMGKEIKFLLHFVKESKQDESGMPNNRFLAERTGGTYSTLKVQPAELEDSGVYFCASTRQAAEEQYFGPGTRLTVT.

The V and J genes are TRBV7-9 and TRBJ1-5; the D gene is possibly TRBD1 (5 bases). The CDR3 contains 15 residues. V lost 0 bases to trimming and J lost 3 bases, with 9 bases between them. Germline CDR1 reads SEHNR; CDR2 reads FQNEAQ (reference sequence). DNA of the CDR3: TGTGCCAGCAGCTTAGCGTACGGGACCAATCAGCCCCAGCATTTT. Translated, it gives CASSLAYGTNQPQHF. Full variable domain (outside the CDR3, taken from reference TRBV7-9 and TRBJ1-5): DTGVSQNPRHKITKRGQNVTFRCDPISEHNRLYWYRQTLGQGPEFLTYFQNEAQLEKSRLLSDRFSAERPKGSFSTLEIQRTEQGDSAMYLCASSLAYGTNQPQHFGDGTRLSIL.

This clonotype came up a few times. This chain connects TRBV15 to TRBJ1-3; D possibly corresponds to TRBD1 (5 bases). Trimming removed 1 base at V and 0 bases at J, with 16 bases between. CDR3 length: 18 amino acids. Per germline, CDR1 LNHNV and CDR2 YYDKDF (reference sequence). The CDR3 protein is CATSRAHGQSSSGNTIYF. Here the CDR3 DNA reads TGTGCCACCAGCAGAGCTCATGGACAATCGAGCTCTGGAAACACCATATATTTT. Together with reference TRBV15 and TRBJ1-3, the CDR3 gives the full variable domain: DAMVIQNPRYQVTQFGKPVTLSCSQTLNHNVMYWYQQKSSQAPKLLFHYYDKDFNNEADTPDNFQSRRPNTSFCFLDIRSPGLGDTAMYLCATSRAHGQSSSGNTIYFGEGSWLTVV.

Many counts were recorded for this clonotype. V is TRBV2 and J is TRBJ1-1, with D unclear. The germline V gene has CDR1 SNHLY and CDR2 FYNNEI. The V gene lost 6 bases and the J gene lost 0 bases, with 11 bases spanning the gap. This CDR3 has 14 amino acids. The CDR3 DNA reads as TGTGCCAGCAGGGCATTACTCATGAACACTGAAGCTTTCTTT. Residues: CASRALLMNTEAFF.

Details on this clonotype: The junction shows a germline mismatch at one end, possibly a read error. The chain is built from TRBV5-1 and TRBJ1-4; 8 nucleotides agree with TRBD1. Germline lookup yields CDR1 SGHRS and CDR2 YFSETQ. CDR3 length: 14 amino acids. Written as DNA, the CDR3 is TGTGCCAGCAGCTACGGGACAGGTTACGAAAAACTGTTTTTT. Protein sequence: CASSYGTGYEKLFF.

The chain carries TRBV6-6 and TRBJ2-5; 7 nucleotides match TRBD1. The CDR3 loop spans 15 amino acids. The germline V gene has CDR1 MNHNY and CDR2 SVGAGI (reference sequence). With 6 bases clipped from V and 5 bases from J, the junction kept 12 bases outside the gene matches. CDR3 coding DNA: TGTGCCAGCAGCCGAAACAGGGGTAGCAGGGAGACCCAGTACTTC. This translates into CASSRNRGSRETQYF.

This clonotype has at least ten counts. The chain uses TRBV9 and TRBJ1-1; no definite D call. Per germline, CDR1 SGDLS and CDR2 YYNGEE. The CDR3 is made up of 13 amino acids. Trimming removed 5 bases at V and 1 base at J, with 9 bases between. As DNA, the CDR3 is TGTGCCAGCAGTGTTTCAGGGAACACTGAAGCTTTCTTT. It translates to CASSVSGNTEAFF.

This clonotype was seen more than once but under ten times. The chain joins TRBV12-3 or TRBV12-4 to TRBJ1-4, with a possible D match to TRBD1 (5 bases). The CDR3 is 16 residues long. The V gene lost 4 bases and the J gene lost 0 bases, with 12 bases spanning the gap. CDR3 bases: TGTGCCAGCAGTTCCGGCTTGGGACCAACTAATGAAAAACTGTTTTTT. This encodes CASSSGLGPTNEKLFF.

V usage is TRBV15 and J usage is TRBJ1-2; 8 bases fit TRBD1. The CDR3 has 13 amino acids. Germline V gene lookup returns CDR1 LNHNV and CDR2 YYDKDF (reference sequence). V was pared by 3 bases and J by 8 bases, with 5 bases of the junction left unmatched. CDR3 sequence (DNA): TGTGCCACCAGCAGCCAAGGACAGGGAGGCTACACCTTC. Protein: CATSSQGQGGYTF.

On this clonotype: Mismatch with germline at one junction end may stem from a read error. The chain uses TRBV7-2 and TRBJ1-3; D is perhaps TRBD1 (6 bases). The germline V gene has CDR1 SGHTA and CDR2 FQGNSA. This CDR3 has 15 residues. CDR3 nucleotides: TGTGCCAGCGGCTTAATGAGGGGGACGGGAAACACCATATATTTT. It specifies CASGLMRGTGNTIYF.

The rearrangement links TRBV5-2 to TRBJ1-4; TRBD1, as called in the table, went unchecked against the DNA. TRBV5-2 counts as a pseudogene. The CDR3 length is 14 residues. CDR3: CASKRTGGNEKLFF. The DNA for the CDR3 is TGTGCCAGCAAGCGGACAGGGGGGAATGAAAAACTGTTTTTT.

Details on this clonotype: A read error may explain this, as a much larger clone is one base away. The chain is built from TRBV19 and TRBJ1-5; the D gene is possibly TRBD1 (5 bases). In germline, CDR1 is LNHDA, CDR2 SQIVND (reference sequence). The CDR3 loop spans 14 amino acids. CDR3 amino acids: CASSPGLPNKPQHF. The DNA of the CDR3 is TGTGCCAGTAGTCCGGGACTGCCCAATAAGCCCCAGCATTTT.

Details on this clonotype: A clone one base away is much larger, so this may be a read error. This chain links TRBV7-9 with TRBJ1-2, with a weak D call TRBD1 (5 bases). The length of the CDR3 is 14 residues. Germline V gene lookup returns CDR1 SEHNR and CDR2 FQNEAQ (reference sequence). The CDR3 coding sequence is TGTGCCGGCAGCTTAAATCCGGACAAGTATGGCTACACCTTC. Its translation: CAGSLNPDKYGYTF.

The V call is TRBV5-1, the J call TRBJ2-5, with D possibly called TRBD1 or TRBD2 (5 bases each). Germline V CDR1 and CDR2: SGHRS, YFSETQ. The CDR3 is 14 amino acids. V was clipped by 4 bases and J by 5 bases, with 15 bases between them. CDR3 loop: CASSLGTQGETQYF. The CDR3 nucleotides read TGCGCCAGCAGCCTCGGGACGCAAGGGGAGACCCAGTACTTC.

CDR3: CASSASRAGTYEQYF. In nucleotides, the CDR3 is TGTGCCAGCAGTGCTAGTCGAGCGGGGACCTACGAGCAGTACTTC. This rearrangement joins TRBV25-1 to TRBJ2-7; 7 positions match TRBD2. Per the germline V gene, CDR1 is MGHDK and CDR2 is SYGVNS. This CDR3 has 15 amino acids. The trim removed 4 bases at V and 2 bases at J, leaving 8 bases unmatched.

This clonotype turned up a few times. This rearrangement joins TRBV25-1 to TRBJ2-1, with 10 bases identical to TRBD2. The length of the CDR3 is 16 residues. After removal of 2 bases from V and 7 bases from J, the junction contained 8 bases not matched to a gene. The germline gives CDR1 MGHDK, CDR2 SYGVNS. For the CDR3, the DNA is TGTGCCAGCAGTGAAGGGAAACTAGCGGGAAGGAATGAGCAGTTCTTC. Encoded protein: CASSEGKLAGRNEQFF. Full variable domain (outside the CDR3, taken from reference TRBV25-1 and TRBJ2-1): EADIYQTPRYLVIGTGKKITLECSQTMGHDKMYWYQQDPGMELHLIHYSYGVNSTEKGDLSSESTVSRIRTEHFPLTLESARPSHTSQYLCASSEGKLAGRNEQFFGPGTRLTVL.

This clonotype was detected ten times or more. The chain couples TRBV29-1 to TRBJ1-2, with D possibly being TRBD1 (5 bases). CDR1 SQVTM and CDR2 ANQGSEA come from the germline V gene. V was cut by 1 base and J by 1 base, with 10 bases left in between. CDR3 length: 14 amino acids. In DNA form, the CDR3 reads TGCAGCGTTGAAGGGGGGGGGGATAACTATGGCTACACCTTC. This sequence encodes CSVEGGGDNYGYTF.

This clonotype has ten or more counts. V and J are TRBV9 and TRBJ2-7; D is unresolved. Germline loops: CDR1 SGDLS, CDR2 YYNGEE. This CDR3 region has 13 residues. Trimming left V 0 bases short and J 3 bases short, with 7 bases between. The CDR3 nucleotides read TGTGCCAGCAGCGTAGGGGAAGTCTACGAGCAGTACTTC. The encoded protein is CASSVGEVYEQYF.

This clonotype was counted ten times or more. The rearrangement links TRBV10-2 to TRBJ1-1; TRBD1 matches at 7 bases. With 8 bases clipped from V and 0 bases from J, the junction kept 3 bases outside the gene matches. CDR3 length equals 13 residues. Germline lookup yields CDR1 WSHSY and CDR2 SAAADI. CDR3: CASGQVMNTEAFF. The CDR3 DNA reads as TGCGCCAGCGGACAGGTTATGAACACTGAAGCTTTCTTT.